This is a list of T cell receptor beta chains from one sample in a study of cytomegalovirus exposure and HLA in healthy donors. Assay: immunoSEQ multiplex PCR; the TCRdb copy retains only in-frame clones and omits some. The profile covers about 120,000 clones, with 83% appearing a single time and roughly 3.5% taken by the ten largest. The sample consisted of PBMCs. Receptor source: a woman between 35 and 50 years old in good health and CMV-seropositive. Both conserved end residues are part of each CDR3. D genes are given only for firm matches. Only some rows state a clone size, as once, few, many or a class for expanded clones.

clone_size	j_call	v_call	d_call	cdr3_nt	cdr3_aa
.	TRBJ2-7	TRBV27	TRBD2	TGTGCCAGCAGTTCGGGACTAGCGGAAACCTACGAGCAGTACTTC	CASSSGLAETYEQYF
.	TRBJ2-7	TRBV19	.	TGTGCCAGTAGTACTAACAGGTTTTCCTACGAGCAGTACTTC	CASSTNRFSYEQYF
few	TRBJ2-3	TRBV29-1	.	TGCAGCGTTGAATTAGCGAACACAGATACGCAGTATTTT	CSVELANTDTQYF
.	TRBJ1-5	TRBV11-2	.	TGTGCCAGCAGCTTGGGGGGTAGCAATCAGCCCCAGCATTTT	CASSLGGSNQPQHF
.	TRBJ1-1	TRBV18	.	TGTGCCGGCTCACCATTTTCCCCGGGAATGAACACTGAAGCTTTCTTT	CAGSPFSPGMNTEAFF
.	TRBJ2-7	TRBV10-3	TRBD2	TGTGCCATCAGTGAGACTAGCGGGTACGAGCAGTACTTC	CAISETSGYEQYF
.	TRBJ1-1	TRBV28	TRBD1	TGTGCCAGCAGTTTAAGAGGGGGCGAAGCTTTCTTT	CASSLRGGEAFF
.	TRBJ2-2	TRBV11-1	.	TGTGCCAGCAGCTTAACCGGGAGACCTAACACCGGGGAGCTGTTTTTT	CASSLTGRPNTGELFF
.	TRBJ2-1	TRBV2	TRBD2	TGTGCCAGCAGACTTGACCAGCGGGAGAATTACAATGAGCAGTTCTTC	CASRLDQRENYNEQFF
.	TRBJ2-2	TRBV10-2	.	TGCGCCAGCAACCCAGGGAGGCCGGCCGGGGAGCTGTTTTTT	CASNPGRPAGELFF
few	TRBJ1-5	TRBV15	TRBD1	TGTGCCTCCGGGGATGGGACAGTATACAATCAGCCCCAGCATTTT	CASGDGTVYNQPQHF
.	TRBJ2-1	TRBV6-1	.	TGTGCCAGCAGTTGGACTCCTACCTACAATGAGCAGTTCTTC	CASSWTPTYNEQFF
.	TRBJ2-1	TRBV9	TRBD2	TGTGCCAGCAGCGTAGCCCCGACTAGCGGGAGGTACAATGAGCAGTTCTTC	CASSVAPTSGRYNEQFF
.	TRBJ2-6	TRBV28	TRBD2	TGTGCCAGCAGGCTAGCGGGAAGTGGGGCCAACGTCCTGACTTTC	CASRLAGSGANVLTF
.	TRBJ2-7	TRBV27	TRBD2	TGTGCCAGCAGCCCCGCGGGAGGCTCCTACGAGCAGTACTTC	CASSPAGGSYEQYF
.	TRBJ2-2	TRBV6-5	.	TGTGCCAGCAATAGAGGGACTCCGAACACCGGGGAGCTGTTTTTT	CASNRGTPNTGELFF
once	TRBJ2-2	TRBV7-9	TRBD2	TGTGCCAGCAGCCCAAGCGGGGCCGGGGGCGGGGAGCTGTTTTTT	CASSPSGAGGGELFF
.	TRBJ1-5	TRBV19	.	TGTGCCAGTACTTACCGGGGCCAGGGGAGAGAGCCCCAGCATTTT	CASTYRGQGREPQHF
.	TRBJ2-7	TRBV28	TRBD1	TGTGCCAGCACCACCGGGGACAGGGTCTACGAGCAGTACTTC	CASTTGDRVYEQYF
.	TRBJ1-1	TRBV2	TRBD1	TGTGCCAGCAGGGACAGGGGGCCTGAAGCTTTCTTT	CASRDRGPEAFF
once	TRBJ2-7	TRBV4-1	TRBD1	TGCGCCAGCAGCCAAGGGGGACAGGCTAACGAGCAGTACTTC	CASSQGGQANEQYF
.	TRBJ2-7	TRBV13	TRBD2	TGTGCCAGCAGCGTCGGGGAGACACGGGAGGACGAGCAGTACTTC	CASSVGETREDEQYF
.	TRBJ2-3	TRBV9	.	TGTGCCAGCAGCGTGGCGGGCGTGACTAGCACAGATACGCAGTATTTT	CASSVAGVTSTDTQYF
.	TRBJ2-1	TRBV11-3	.	TGTGCCAGCAGCCCCCAGGGGGGCTCTATCAATGAGCAGTTCTTC	CASSPQGGSINEQFF
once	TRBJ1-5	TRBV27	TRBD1	TGTGCCAGCAGTCTTGGGGGACAGGGGGCTGGCCAGCCCCAGCATTTT	CASSLGGQGAGQPQHF
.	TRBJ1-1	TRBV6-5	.	TGTGCCAGCAGTTACGAGGTGATCGCTGAAGCTTTCTTT	CASSYEVIAEAFF
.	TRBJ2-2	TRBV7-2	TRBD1	TGTGCCAGCAGCGCACAGGGGAGCGGGGAGCTGTTTTTT	CASSAQGSGELFF
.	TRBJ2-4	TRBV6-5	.	TGTGCCAGCAGCCATGCTCATGTTGACAGCATTCAGTACTTC	CASSHAHVDSIQYF
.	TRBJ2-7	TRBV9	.	TGTGCCAGCAGCCCCGGAAGCGGGCGCCCCTACGAGCAGTACTTC	CASSPGSGRPYEQYF
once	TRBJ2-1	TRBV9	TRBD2	TGTGCCAGCAGCGCCGGACTAGCGGGAATAATGGGGTTATACAATGAGCAGTTCTTC	CASSAGLAGIMGLYNEQFF
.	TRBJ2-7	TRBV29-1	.	TGCAGCGTTCAAATCTCCTACGAGCAGTACTTC	CSVQISYEQYF
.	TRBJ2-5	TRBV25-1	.	TGTGCCAGCAGTGAGTTAATAGAGACCCAGTACTTC	CASSELIETQYF
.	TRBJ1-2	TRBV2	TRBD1	TGTGCCAGCAGTGTGACAGGGGGAGGTAATGGCTACACCTTC	CASSVTGGGNGYTF
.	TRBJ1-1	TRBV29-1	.	TGCAGCGTTGGGGGGGGCAAGAGCACTGAAGCTTTCTTT	CSVGGGKSTEAFF
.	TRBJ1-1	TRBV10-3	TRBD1	TGTGCCATCAGTGACCACGGGACAGTCGACAGAAAAGCTTTCTTT	CAISDHGTVDRKAFF
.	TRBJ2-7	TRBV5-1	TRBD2	TGCGCCAGCAGCTTGCGGGCGGGAGACTACGAGCAGTACTTC	CASSLRAGDYEQYF
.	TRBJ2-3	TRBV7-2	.	TGTGCCAGCAGCTTAGCGGAACAGGCTGGGGCAGATACGCAGTATTTT	CASSLAEQAGADTQYF
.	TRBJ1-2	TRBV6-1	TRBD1	TGTGCCAGCAGTGAAGTCGGGACAGGGGGTTACTATGGCTACACCTTC	CASSEVGTGGYYGYTF
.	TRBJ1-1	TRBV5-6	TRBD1	TGTGCCAGCAGCTTGGCCAACAGGGGAGTTGAAGCTTTCTTT	CASSLANRGVEAFF
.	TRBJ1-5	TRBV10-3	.	TGTGCCATCAGTGAAGCGACAGGAGGTAGCAATCAGCCCCAGCATTTT	CAISEATGGSNQPQHF
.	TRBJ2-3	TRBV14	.	TGTGCCAGCAGCCGCGAGGGAGCGGGCTATAGCACAGATACGCAGTATTTT	CASSREGAGYSTDTQYF
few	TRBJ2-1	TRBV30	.	TGTGCCTGGAGTGTCTCTAGCGCTAATGAGCAGTTCTTC	CAWSVSSANEQFF
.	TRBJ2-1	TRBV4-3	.	TGCGCCAGCAGCCTCGGGACATTAGGTAACAATGAGCAGTTCTTC	CASSLGTLGNNEQFF
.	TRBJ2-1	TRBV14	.	TGTGCCAGCAGCAAAATACCGGGACTGACTTACAATGAGCAGTTCTTC	CASSKIPGLTYNEQFF
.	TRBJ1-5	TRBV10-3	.	TGTGCCATCAGTGAGTCGAGGGCCCTACTCAATCAGCCCCAGCATTTT	CAISESRALLNQPQHF
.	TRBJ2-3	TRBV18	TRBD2	TGTGCCAGCTCATCTGTAGCGGGAGGGTACACAGATACGCAGTATTTT	CASSSVAGGYTDTQYF